This is a list of T cell receptor beta chains from one sample in a study of blood T cell repertoires in COVID-19. Clones were sequenced by immunoSEQ multiplex PCR, and TCRdb holds only the in-frame ones, with some missing. This sample carries about 180,000 clones, 75% to 85% of them seen once, and the ten largest clones take 8% to 8.5%. Sequencing used peripheral blood. These receptors were collected from a woman aged 60 to 75 with COVID-19, enrolled during active disease. Each CDR3 is given with its conserved first and last residue. D genes are given only for firm matches. Only part of the rows carry a size: once, few, many, or a class if the clone is expanded.

-	once	TRBV2	TRBJ1-1	TGTGCCAGCACCAGGGAAGCGAACACTGAAGCTTTCTTT	CASTREANTEAFF
TRBD2	-	TRBV5-1	TRBJ2-5	TGCGCCAGCAGCCCGGGACTAGCGGGAGGGCAAGAGACCCAGTACTTC	CASSPGLAGGQETQYF
TRBD1	-	TRBV4-3	TRBJ2-3	TGCGCCAGCAGCCAAGAGGACAGGGGGAGGGTCACAGATACGCAGTATTTT	CASSQEDRGRVTDTQYF
-	-	TRBV28	TRBJ1-5	TGTGCCAGCAGGAAGTCAGGGGCGAATCAGCCCCAGCATTTT	CASRKSGANQPQHF
TRBD2	once	TRBV11-3	TRBJ2-1	TGTGCCAGCAGCTTAGATGTCGCGGGAGAACGGGAGCAGTTCTTC	CASSLDVAGEREQFF
-	-	TRBV15	TRBJ2-5	TGTGCCACCAGCAGGGGAAGGGGCCAAGAGACCCAGTACTTC	CATSRGRGQETQYF
TRBD1	-	TRBV28	TRBJ1-3	TGTGCCAGCAGCCCGCACAGGGGTGGAAACACCATATATTTT	CASSPHRGGNTIYF
-	-	TRBV25-1	TRBJ2-3	TGTGCCAGCAGTCTGGCAGGCATCACAGATACGCAGTATTTT	CASSLAGITDTQYF
TRBD1	-	TRBV30	TRBJ2-7	TGTGCCTGGAGTGTACAGGGGGTCCCTTCCTACGAGCAGTACTTC	CAWSVQGVPSYEQYF
-	-	TRBV18	TRBJ2-6	TGTGCCAGCTCACCGGGGCAGGCGTTCTCTGGGGCCAACGTCCTGACTTTC	CASSPGQAFSGANVLTF
-	-	TRBV6-2/TRBV6-3	TRBJ2-7	TGTGCCAGCAGTAAAACCGGGACTGAATTCTACGAGCAGTACTTC	CASSKTGTEFYEQYF
-	-	TRBV9	TRBJ1-1	TGTGCCAGCAGCGTAGAAGTAGGGGGTCAAGGCATCATGAACACTGAAGCTTTCTTT	CASSVEVGGQGIMNTEAFF
TRBD1	-	TRBV28	TRBJ2-2	TGTGCCAGCAGTTTTGGGGACAGGGGCACCGGGGAGCTGTTTTTT	CASSFGDRGTGELFF
TRBD1	-	TRBV5-4	TRBJ2-2	TGTGCCAGCAGCACCCGCCGGGACAGATACACCGGGGAGCTGTTTTTT	CASSTRRDRYTGELFF
-	-	TRBV28	TRBJ1-6	TGTGCCAGCAGGAAATTGGGGGGGAATAATTCACCCCTCCACTTT	CASRKLGGNNSPLHF
TRBD2	once	TRBV30	TRBJ2-1	TGTGCCTGGAGTCCCCCGGTAGCGGGAAAGCAGTTCTTC	CAWSPPVAGKQFF
TRBD1	many	TRBV4-1	TRBJ1-2	TGCGCCAGCAGCCAGACAGGGCTAGCTAACTATGGCTACACCTTC	CASSQTGLANYGYTF
TRBD2	-	TRBV27	TRBJ2-1	TGTGCCAGCAGCAATCTACTAGCGGGATACTACAATGAGCAGTTCTTC	CASSNLLAGYYNEQFF
TRBD1	-	TRBV24-1	TRBJ2-7	TGTGCCGTCGCCCGGGACAGGGTACCCTACGAGCAGTACTTC	CAVARDRVPYEQYF
TRBD1	-	TRBV18	TRBJ1-5	TGTGCCAGCTCACCCTTCGGTCCCGGGACAGGGGTCGAACAGCCCCAGCATTTT	CASSPFGPGTGVEQPQHF
TRBD2	-	TRBV10-3	TRBJ2-7	TGTGCCTCCATAGCGGGAGGGGATCCCTACGAGCAGTACTTC	CASIAGGDPYEQYF
TRBD2	-	TRBV5-6	TRBJ2-7	TGTGCCAGCAGCTTGGAGGGACTAGCGGGAGGAGGGTCTCACGAGCAGTACTTC	CASSLEGLAGGGSHEQYF
-	once	TRBV24-1	TRBJ2-1	TGTGCCACCAGTGCGGGACTGGCGTCCTACAATGAGCAGTTCTTC	CATSAGLASYNEQFF
TRBD2	-	TRBV19	TRBJ2-2	TGTGCCAGTAGTATCATAGGGACTATCACCGGGGAGCTGTTTTTT	CASSIIGTITGELFF
-	-	TRBV19	TRBJ2-1	TGTGCCAGTAGCCATCCCCGGGAGTCTTCCTACAATGAGCAGTTCTTC	CASSHPRESSYNEQFF
-	-	TRBV6-5	TRBJ2-7	TGTGCCAGCAGTTACGGGGCCTCTCTAGAAGGATACGAGCAGTACTTC	CASSYGASLEGYEQYF
TRBD1	few	TRBV19	TRBJ2-2	TGTGCCAGTCGAAGCGGACAGGGGAACACCGGGGAGCTGTTTTTT	CASRSGQGNTGELFF
-	-	TRBV7-2	TRBJ1-3	TGTGCCAGCAGCTTAGGCGGCGAGGGAAACACCATATATTTT	CASSLGGEGNTIYF
-	-	TRBV6-1	TRBJ2-2	TGTGCCAGCAGTGCCCGATCCTTTTCCAGTGAGAACACCGGGGAGCTGTTTTTT	CASSARSFSSENTGELFF
TRBD1	once	TRBV19	TRBJ1-1	TGTGCCAGTGGACAGGGGCGAGGGAACACTGAAGCTTTCTTT	CASGQGRGNTEAFF
-	-	TRBV10-3	TRBJ1-2	TGTGCCATCAGGGCTGGGGAGGATGGCTACACCTTC	CAIRAGEDGYTF
TRBD1	few	TRBV7-9	TRBJ2-2	TGTGCCAGCAGCTTACAGGGGGCTGTCGGGGAGCTGTTTTTT	CASSLQGAVGELFF
-	-	TRBV11-2	TRBJ1-4	TGTGCCAGCAGCTCACAGGCAACAACTAATGAAAAACTGTTTTTT	CASSSQATTNEKLFF
-	-	TRBV7-3	TRBJ2-3	TGTGCCAGCAGCCTCTGGGGGAGGCAGGGCCAAGAACCTAGCACAGATACGCAGTATTTT	CASSLWGRQGQEPSTDTQYF
TRBD1	-	TRBV6-5	TRBJ1-1	TGTGCCAGCACGCGGTCAGGGGGCGAGGGGACTGAAGCTTTCTTT	CASTRSGGEGTEAFF
-	few	TRBV5-1	TRBJ2-5	TGCGCCAGCAGCCAGGACGAGTTCGATACAGGGATAAGCAAGACCCAGTACTTC	CASSQDEFDTGISKTQYF
TRBD1	-	TRBV10-3	TRBJ1-1	TGTGCCATCAGTATAGGGACAGCTGAAGCTTTCTTT	CAISIGTAEAFF
-	-	TRBV12-3/TRBV12-4	TRBJ1-2	TGTGCCAGCAGTTTTCCTTTAGGAGGTGGCTACACCTTC	CASSFPLGGGYTF
-	-	TRBV1	TRBJ1-5	TGCACCAGCAGCCAAGATGTGTGGGCAGGGATTCATCGGCCCCAGCATTTT	CTSSQDVWAGIHRPQHF
TRBD2	-	TRBV11-3	TRBJ2-2	TGTGCCAGCAGCCGTCTAGCGGGGGTGACCGGGGAGCTGTTTTTT	CASSRLAGVTGELFF
-	-	TRBV5-1	TRBJ2-1	TGCGCCAGCAGCTTGTTCGATGAGCAGTTCTTC	CASSLFDEQFF
-	-	TRBV9	TRBJ1-5	TGTGCCAGCAGCTCAACAGGTTCTGGTCAGCCCCAGCATTTT	CASSSTGSGQPQHF
-	many	TRBV2	TRBJ1-6	TGTGCCAGCATAGTAGGACAGAATAATTCACCCCTCCACTTT	CASIVGQNNSPLHF
TRBD2	few	TRBV7-7	TRBJ2-1	TGTGCTAGCAGCTTAGCGCCTAGCGGGGGGGCAGAGCAGTTCTTC	CASSLAPSGGAEQFF
-	few	TRBV5-4	TRBJ1-1	TGTGCCAGCAGCTTGGAAGCGAACACTGAAGCTTTCTTT	CASSLEANTEAFF